This T cell receptor (beta chain) appears in the sequencing data of a study of regulatory T cells in long-lasting Graves disease. Time point in this sample: persistent/refractory GD, antithyroid drugs over 5 years with positive TRAb. Preparation of the TCR library used RNA extracted from PBMCs. Per American Thyroid Association guidelines, Graves' disease was diagnosed. Peripheral blood, at roughly 8.4 milliliters, went into EDTA tubes. Building of the TCR beta libraries involved iRepertoire HTBI primers and Arm-PCR of CDR3 regions. MiXCR was run by TCRdb on the multiplex PCR reads, yielding one entry per CDR3 protein. The sample has about 420,000 distinct CDR3 sequences, less than 25% seen once. J gave up 6 bases and V 7 bases, and 9 bases lay outside the gene matches. The CDR3 extends over 14 amino acids. Germline lookup yields CDR1 SGHTA and CDR2 FQGNSA. Concerning this clonotype itself: Its antigen is unidentified.

Notes on the study in general: Persistent disease favored TRBV28, TRBJ1-2 and TRBJ2-5. Whereas 1,000 or so public clonotypes were shared by new patients, persistent patients shared more, at some 3,000.

This clonotype originated in a female donor with Graves disease. Sequencing used peripheral blood mononuclear cells (PBMCs), obtained when the disease was refractory, from a patient treated with antithyroid drugs. The chain uses TRBV7-2 and TRBJ1-2, with 9 nucleotides matching TRBD1. The CDR3 loop reads CASIPGQGVHGYTF. Here the CDR3 DNA reads TGTGCCAGCATTCCGGGACAGGGTGTTCATGGCTACACCTTC.